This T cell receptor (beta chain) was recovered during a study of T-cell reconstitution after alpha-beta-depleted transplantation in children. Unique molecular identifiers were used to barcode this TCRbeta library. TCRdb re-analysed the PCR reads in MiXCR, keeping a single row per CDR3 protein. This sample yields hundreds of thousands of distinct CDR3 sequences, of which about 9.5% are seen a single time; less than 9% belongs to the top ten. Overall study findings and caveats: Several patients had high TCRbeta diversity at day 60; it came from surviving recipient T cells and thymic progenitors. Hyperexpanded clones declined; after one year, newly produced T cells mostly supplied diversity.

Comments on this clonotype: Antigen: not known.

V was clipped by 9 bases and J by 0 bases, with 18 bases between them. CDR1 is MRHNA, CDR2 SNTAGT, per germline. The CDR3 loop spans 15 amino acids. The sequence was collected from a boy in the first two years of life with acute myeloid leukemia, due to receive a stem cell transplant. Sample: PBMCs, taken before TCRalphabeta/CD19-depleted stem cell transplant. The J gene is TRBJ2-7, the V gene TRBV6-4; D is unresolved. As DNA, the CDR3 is TGTGCCAGTCAACATCGGGTGTACAGCTCCTACGAGCAGTACTTC. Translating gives CASQHRVYSSYEQYF.